This TCR beta chain is drawn from a study of cytomegalovirus exposure and HLA in healthy donors. Use of 60 Vbeta and 13 Jbeta primers characterized the PCR. Profiling relied on immunoSEQ multiplex PCR, and the TCRdb table lists in-frame clones only, not all of them. The data show fewer than 100,000 clones, with 78% seen just once and approximately 4.7% held by the top ten. V was cut by 3 bases and J by 2 bases, with 12 bases left in between. The CDR3 runs 14 residues. Looked up from germline, CDR1 is SGHDT and CDR2 is YYEEEE. The source of this sequence is a male donor in good health and CMV-seropositive. This chain uses TRBV5-6 with TRBJ2-7; no reliable D call. Sample: PBMCs. The CDR3 DNA follows: TGTGCCAGCAGCTACGTTACCCCTACCTACGAGCAGTACTTC. As protein: CASSYVTPTYEQYF. Using reference TRBV5-6 and TRBJ2-7 for the parts outside the CDR3, the full variable domain is DAGVTQSPTHLIKTRGQQVTLRCSPKSGHDTVSWYQQALGQGPQFIFQYYEEEERQRGNFPDRFSGHQFPNYSSELNVNALLLGDSALYLCASSYVTPTYEQYFGPGTRLTVT.